Listed below are T cell receptor beta chains from one sample, sequenced in a study of graft-versus-host responses after intestinal transplantation. Here immunoSEQ multiplex PCR was the method, and the copy in TCRdb shows in-frame clones only, minus some. The repertoire has approximately 120,000 clones, more than 90% of them found once; the top ten carry over 0.15%. Antigens of these TCRs are unknown. The sequencing used unstimulated CD4+ T cells sorted from spleen or lymph node cells, collected before intestinal transplant. These receptors were obtained from a human donor who received an intestinal transplant. Each CDR3 is given with its conserved first and last residue. Fields, in order: J gene, clone size, D gene, V gene, CDR3 protein, CDR3 DNA. D genes are given only for firm matches. Some rows mark clone size as missing; the rest say once, few, many or name a class of expanded clone.

>TRBJ2-7|NA|NA|TRBV6-6
CASSYNQGWNSYEQYF
TGTGCCAGCAGTTACAACCAGGGGTGGAACTCCTACGAGCAGTACTTC
>TRBJ1-1|NA|NA|TRBV11-3
CASSKNTEAFF
TGTGCCAGCAGCAAAAACACTGAAGCTTTCTTT
>TRBJ1-5|NA|NA|TRBV6-1
CASSNRVQRDQPQHF
TGTGCCAGCAGTAACAGAGTCCAGAGGGATCAGCCCCAGCATTTT
>TRBJ1-5|NA|NA|TRBV5-6
CASSLLSQDQPQHF
TGTGCCAGCAGCTTGCTTTCCCAGGATCAGCCCCAGCATTTT
>TRBJ1-5|once|NA|TRBV2
CASGRDQPQHF
TGTGCCAGCGGTAGGGATCAGCCCCAGCATTTT
>TRBJ2-1|NA|NA|TRBV29-1
CSAQLQGGEQFF
TGCAGCGCCCAGCTCCAGGGTGGGGAGCAGTTCTTC
>TRBJ1-6|NA|TRBD1|TRBV6-1
CASSEQGASSPLHF
TGTGCCAGCAGTGAACAGGGGGCAAGTTCACCCCTCCACTTT
>TRBJ2-1|NA|TRBD1|TRBV6-4
CASSDSTGVGRTYNEQFF
TGTGCCAGCAGTGACTCAACAGGGGTCGGAAGGACCTACAATGAGCAGTTCTTC
>TRBJ1-6|NA|NA|TRBV6-6
CASSKIPKDSPLHF
TGTGCCAGCAGTAAAATACCTAAGGATTCACCCCTCCACTTT
>TRBJ1-1|few|NA|TRBV5-6
CASSFKNTEAFF
TGTGCCAGCAGCTTTAAGAACACTGAAGCTTTCTTT
>TRBJ1-2|NA|NA|TRBV10-1
CASSESLGNGYTF
TGCGCCAGCAGTGAGTCTCTGGGAAATGGCTACACCTTC
>TRBJ2-2|NA|NA|TRBV7-3
CASSLKSGTGELFF
TGTGCCAGCAGCTTAAAGTCCGGTACCGGGGAGCTGTTTTTT
>TRBJ1-2|NA|NA|TRBV30
CAWSMEGAGYTF
TGTGCCTGGAGCATGGAAGGGGCTGGCTACACCTTC
>TRBJ1-4|NA|NA|TRBV4-2
CASSQDLGGATNEKLFF
TGTGCCAGCAGCCAAGATCTCGGGGGTGCAACTAATGAAAAACTGTTTTTT
>TRBJ2-3|once|TRBD1|TRBV29-1
CSVGQDTDTQYF
TGCAGCGTGGGACAGGACACAGATACGCAGTATTTT
>TRBJ2-3|NA|TRBD2|TRBV11-3
CASSRGTSVGTDTQYF
TGTGCCAGCAGCCGGGGGACTAGCGTTGGCACAGATACGCAGTATTTT
>TRBJ2-2|NA|NA|TRBV6-1
CASSELAGITGELFF
TGTGCCAGCAGTGAATTGGCAGGGATAACCGGGGAGCTGTTTTTT
>TRBJ2-3|NA|TRBD1|TRBV10-3
CAISSGQGGLDDTQYF
TGTGCCATCAGCTCAGGACAGGGGGGATTGGATGACACGCAGTATTTT
>TRBJ1-5|NA|NA|TRBV6-6
CASSYFEGGNQPQHF
TGTGCCAGCAGTTACTTTGAGGGCGGCAATCAGCCCCAGCATTTT
>TRBJ1-6|NA|NA|TRBV6-5
CASSYSRVRDSPLHF
TGTGCCAGCAGTTATTCACGGGTTAGGGATTCACCCCTCCACTTT
>TRBJ2-3|NA|TRBD1|TRBV5-1
CASRGGSRRDTQYF
TGCGCCAGCAGAGGGGGCTCCCGCCGAGATACGCAGTATTTT
>TRBJ1-3|NA|NA|TRBV4-1
CASSDTGSSGNTIYF
TGCGCCAGCAGCGACACAGGGAGCTCTGGAAACACCATATATTTT
>TRBJ2-5|NA|TRBD1|TRBV5-1
CASSLEFRQGQETQYF
TGCGCCAGCAGCTTGGAGTTTAGACAGGGCCAAGAGACCCAGTACTTC
>TRBJ1-4|NA|TRBD1|TRBV7-9
CASSLATGKGWNEKLFF
TGTGCCAGCAGCTTAGCGACAGGGAAAGGGTGGAATGAAAAACTGTTTTTT
>TRBJ1-3|NA|NA|TRBV7-8
CASSLQVNSGNTIYF
TGTGCCAGCAGCCTACAGGTGAACTCTGGAAACACCATATATTTT
>TRBJ2-1|NA|TRBD1|TRBV2
CASSGGQTIREQFF
TGTGCCAGCAGTGGGGGACAGACTATACGTGAGCAGTTCTTC
>TRBJ1-3|few|NA|TRBV5-6
CASSLIGESGNTIYF
TGTGCCAGCAGCTTGATTGGGGAATCTGGAAACACCATATATTTT
>TRBJ1-2|few|NA|TRBV19
CASSILVGNYGYTF
TGTGCCAGTAGTATATTGGTAGGGAACTATGGCTACACCTTC
>TRBJ2-3|NA|TRBD2|TRBV4-2
CASSQGLLAGRADTQYF
TGTGCCAGCAGCCAAGGTTTGTTAGCGGGGAGGGCAGATACGCAGTATTTT
>TRBJ1-1|NA|NA|TRBV9
CASSVDGRRLMNTEAFF
TGTGCCAGCAGCGTAGACGGCAGACGACTCATGAACACTGAAGCTTTCTTT
>TRBJ1-3|NA|NA|TRBV6-5
CASSQGSGNTIYF
TGTGCCAGCAGCCAGGGGTCTGGAAACACCATATATTTT
>TRBJ2-5|NA|NA|TRBV7-9
CASSSPYWRGQETQYF
TGTGCCAGCAGCTCTCCCTACTGGCGGGGTCAAGAGACCCAGTACTTC
>TRBJ2-3|once|NA|TRBV5-1
CASSLAGRTSTDTQYF
TGCGCCAGCAGCCTCGCAGGACGGACGAGCACAGATACGCAGTATTTT
>TRBJ1-6|NA|NA|TRBV27
CASSLSGVGTSPLHF
TGTGCCAGCAGTTTATCGGGGGTTGGGACTTCACCCCTCCACTTT
>TRBJ2-3|NA|TRBD1|TRBV10-3
CAIRAVGTGGIDTQYF
TGTGCCATCAGGGCGGTCGGGACAGGGGGCATAGATACGCAGTATTTT
>TRBJ2-7|NA|NA|TRBV6-1
CASTSTAPLLEEQYF
TGTGCCAGCACCTCGACAGCACCCCTTTTAGAGGAGCAGTACTTC
>TRBJ2-3|once|TRBD2|TRBV9
CASSYRDYPDTQYF
TGTGCCAGCAGCTACCGGGACTATCCTGATACGCAGTATTTT
>TRBJ2-5|NA|NA|TRBV7-7
CASSLGVMNQETQYF
TGTGCCAGCAGCTTAGGAGTAATGAACCAAGAGACCCAGTACTTC
>TRBJ2-5|NA|NA|TRBV7-2
CASSLAGYRAETQYF
TGTGCCAGCAGCTTAGCTGGCTACCGGGCTGAGACCCAGTACTTC
>TRBJ1-3|NA|TRBD1|TRBV11-2
CASSSNRGSGNTIYF
TGTGCCAGCAGCTCAAACAGGGGATCCGGAAACACCATATATTTT
>TRBJ2-1|NA|NA|TRBV7-3
CASSLTGVVNEQFF
TGTGCCAGCAGCTTAACGGGCGTCGTCAATGAGCAGTTCTTC
>TRBJ2-1|NA|TRBD2|TRBV9
CASSVGPGLAGEQFF
TGTGCCAGCAGCGTAGGACCGGGACTAGCGGGGGAGCAGTTCTTC
>TRBJ1-2|NA|TRBD1|TRBV2
CASSGGQGANYGYTF
TGTGCCAGCAGTGGAGGACAGGGGGCTAACTATGGCTACACCTTC
>TRBJ2-3|NA|TRBD2|TRBV5-4
CASSLRLRGMADTQYF
TGTGCCAGCAGCTTGAGGTTGCGGGGGATGGCGGATACGCAGTATTTT
>TRBJ1-1|NA|NA|TRBV5-8
CASSLTRQFTEAFF
TGTGCCAGCAGCCTGACCCGACAGTTCACTGAAGCTTTCTTT
>TRBJ2-5|NA|TRBD2|TRBV5-1
CASRPVTSEETQYF
TGCGCCAGCAGGCCTGTAACTAGCGAGGAGACCCAGTACTTC